These 16 T cell receptor beta chains share one sample of origin, sequenced in a study of blood T cell repertoires in COVID-19. Only in-frame clones appear in the TCRdb table, and some are missing; sequencing was by immunoSEQ multiplex PCR. The table records 300,000 to 350,000 clones, around nine tenths of them present only once. Sequencing input: peripheral blood. All receptors derive from a woman aged 25 to 39 with COVID-19, enrolled during active disease.

V gene TRBV19 combines with J gene TRBJ1-5, with 7 bases matching TRBD1. The ends lost 5 bases at V and 7 bases at J; junction bases unmatched: 5. From germline, CDR1 is LNHDA and CDR2 SQIVND (reference sequence). CDR3 length: 13 amino acids. CDR3 region: CASSLGGRQPQHF. CDR3 DNA: TGTGCCAGTAGTTTAGGGGGCAGGCAGCCCCAGCATTTT.

The CDR3 bases are TGTGCCACCAGTGACCGGAGGGCGCCCTACAATGAGCAGTTCTTC. This encodes CATSDRRAPYNEQFF. The chain joins TRBV24-1 to TRBJ2-1; a possible D gene is TRBD2 (6 bases). The CDR3 is made up of 15 amino acids. Germline V lookup: CDR1 KGHDR, CDR2 SFDVKD. Trimming cost V 4 bases and J 2 bases, with 11 bases left between them.

V gene TRBV15 combines with J gene TRBJ2-7; D gene ambiguous. The CDR3 runs 13 residues. Trimming took 0 bases from V and 6 from J, leaving 9 bases between them. Germline V gives CDR1 LNHNV, CDR2 YYDKDF (reference sequence). In DNA, the CDR3 is TGTGCCACCAGCAGAGATCTTCTCGGCGAGCAGTACTTC. It yields the protein CATSRDLLGEQYF.

The J gene is TRBJ2-1, the V gene TRBV29-1; TRBD2 matches at 9 bases. This CDR3 has 12 residues. V trimming: 0 bases; J trimming: 15 bases; junction bases outside the gene matches: 6. Germline lookup yields CDR1 SQVTM and CDR2 ANQGSEA. In DNA form, the CDR3 reads TGCAGCGTTGAAGAGGGCGGGACTAGCCCGTTCTTC. This translates into CSVEEGGTSPFF.

The CDR3 DNA is TGTGCCAGCAGCCCCGGGACTAGCGGGATGGGGCTAACAATCGAGCAGTTCTTC. Amino acid sequence: CASSPGTSGMGLTIEQFF. The J gene is TRBJ2-1, the V gene TRBV6-2 or TRBV6-3; 13 bases line up with TRBD2. V was clipped by 6 bases and J by 10 bases; unmatched bases: 18. Per the germline V gene, CDR1 is MNHEY and CDR2 is SVGEGT. This CDR3 contains 18 residues.

CDR3 sequence (DNA): TGCGCCAGCAGCCTCGGACTAGCGGGAGGGCCGTCGGAGACCCAGTACTTC. Encoded protein: CASSLGLAGGPSETQYF. This chain uses TRBV4-1 with TRBJ2-5; 15 bases agree with TRBD2. From germline, CDR1 is MGHRA and CDR2 YSYEKL. The CDR3 consists of 17 residues. V lost 4 bases to trimming and J lost 5 bases; unmatched junction nucleotides: 8.

This clone was detected once. The rearrangement joins TRBV6-6 to TRBJ1-2; TRBD1 matches at 8 bases. V was pared by 7 bases and J by 7 bases, with 5 bases of the junction left unmatched. This CDR3 contains 12 residues. The germline CDR1 and CDR2 sequences are MNHNY and SVGAGI (reference sequence). The CDR3 bases are TGTGCCAGCAATCAGGGGGCGGGTGGCTACACCTTC. Its protein product is CASNQGAGGYTF.

This clone was seen a single time. This chain links TRBV9 with TRBJ2-1; D possibly corresponds to TRBD2 (6 bases). Per germline, CDR1 SGDLS and CDR2 YYNGEE. With 4 bases removed from V and 5 bases from J, the gap between germline ends came to 19 bases. The CDR3 has 16 residues. CDR3 in DNA: TGTGCCAGCAGCCCACGTTCGCAGCGGGTTAACAATGAGCAGTTCTTC. It codes for CASSPRSQRVNNEQFF.

The chain's CDR3 is CAISALAESSYNEQFF. CDR3 DNA: TGTGCCATCAGTGCGCTAGCGGAATCCTCCTACAATGAGCAGTTCTTC. This chain connects TRBV10-3 to TRBJ2-1; 7 bases fit TRBD2. CDR3 size: 16 residues. V lost 4 bases to trimming and J lost 0 bases; unmatched junction nucleotides: 6. The germline CDR1 and CDR2 sequences are ENHRY and SYGVKD.

The chain uses TRBV7-9 and TRBJ1-4; 7 bases match TRBD1. The germline gives CDR1 SEHNR, CDR2 FQNEAQ (reference sequence). This CDR3 region has 13 residues. With 5 bases clipped from V and 8 bases from J, the junction kept 5 bases outside the gene matches. CDR3 nucleotide sequence: TGTGCCAGCAGCCAACAGGGGCGGGAAAAACTGTTTTTT. Translated: CASSQQGREKLFF.

The V and J genes are TRBV7-9 and TRBJ2-2; D possibly corresponds to TRBD1 (6 bases). The ends were cut back, 4 bases at V and 2 bases at J, with 11 bases in the middle. CDR1 is SEHNR, CDR2 FQNEAQ, per germline (reference sequence). The CDR3 spans 15 residues. CDR3: CASSSTGYNTGELFF. As DNA, the CDR3 is TGTGCCAGCAGCTCGACAGGATATAACACCGGGGAGCTGTTTTTT. The full variable domain, rest sourced from reference TRBV7-9 and TRBJ2-2, is DTGVSQNPRHKITKRGQNVTFRCDPISEHNRLYWYRQTLGQGPEFLTYFQNEAQLEKSRLLSDRFSAERPKGSFSTLEIQRTEQGDSAMYLCASSSTGYNTGELFFGEGSRLTVL.

This sequence joins TRBV4-1 and TRBJ2-7; D perhaps matches TRBD2 (5 bases). V was cut by 1 base and J by 4 bases, with 11 bases left in between. Germline CDR1 and CDR2: MGHRA and YSYEKL. This CDR3 region has 14 residues. The CDR3 loop is CASSQGPRDYEQYF. The CDR3 DNA sequence: TGCGCCAGCAGCCAAGGTCCCCGGGATTACGAGCAGTACTTC.

This rearrangement joins TRBV11-2 to TRBJ2-1; 14 bases are a match to TRBD2. The CDR3 is 17 amino acids. Germline V gene sequence: CDR1 SGHAT, CDR2 FQNNGV. Trimming took 4 bases from V and 8 from J; bases not matched to a gene: 10. CDR3 region: CASSSLGLAGGVDEQFF. CDR3 in DNA: TGTGCCAGCAGCTCCTTAGGACTAGCGGGAGGTGTCGATGAGCAGTTCTTC.

This chain joins TRBV3-1 (or the pseudogene TRBV3-2) and TRBJ2-5, with TRBD2 matching 14 bases. CDR1 is LGHDT, CDR2 YNNKEL, per germline (reference sequence). V shed 2 bases, J shed 2 bases, and the junction held 1 base outside the gene matches. The CDR3 has 16 residues. The CDR3: CASSQRLAGGQETQYF. The CDR3 bases are TGTGCCAGCAGCCAACGACTAGCGGGAGGGCAAGAGACCCAGTACTTC.

The chain couples TRBV18 to TRBJ2-5; possibly TRBD1 for D (6 bases). The CDR3 length is 15 residues. CDR1 KGHSH and CDR2 LQKENI come from the germline V gene. V shed 6 bases and J shed 1 base, with 15 bases lying between them. CDR3 sequence reads: CASSFSGASQETQYF. The CDR3 DNA reads as TGTGCCAGCTCCTTTTCAGGGGCCTCCCAAGAGACCCAGTACTTC.

V and J are TRBV18 and TRBJ1-4, with TRBD1 as a possible D gene (5 bases). V lost 3 bases, J lost 8 bases, and 16 bases lay in between. Germline assignment: CDR1 KGHSH and CDR2 LQKENI. The CDR3 contains 15 residues. For the CDR3, the DNA is TGTGCCAGCTCACCGAACGCCTTAAGGGGAGAAAAACTGTTTTTT. Amino acids: CASSPNALRGEKLFF. The whole variable domain, remainder taken from reference TRBV18 and TRBJ1-4, is NAGVMQNPRHLVRRRGQEARLRCSPMKGHSHVYWYRQLPEEGLKFMVYLQKENIIDESGMPKERFSAEFPKEGPSILRIQQVVRGDSAAYFCASSPNALRGEKLFFGSGTQLSVL.